The 18 T cell receptor beta chains presented below share a single source sample, sequenced in a study of beta chain features in type 1 diabetes. Sequenced material consisted of expressed TCRB transcripts (all of the isolated RNA was reverse transcribed). Assay used: immunoSEQ multiplex PCR; TCRdb lists only in-frame clones, some missing. The sample carries under 300,000 clones, about 25% recorded once. Sequencing used central memory CD4+ T cells from blood. Receptors originate from a man in his thirties or forties in good health.

The V gene is TRBV2, the J gene TRBJ1-5; 9 bases align to TRBD1. Trimming took 7 bases from V and 6 from J; bases not matched to a gene: 7. This CDR3 has 14 amino acids. Germline lookup yields CDR1 SNHLY and CDR2 FYNNEI. The CDR3 is CASTPGTGRQPQHF. Written as DNA, the CDR3 is TGTGCCAGCACCCCCGGGACAGGGCGTCAGCCCCAGCATTTT.

The chain carries TRBV29-1 and TRBJ2-3, with a tentative D call TRBD2 (6 bases). CDR1 and CDR2 (germline): SQVTM, ANQGSEA. The CDR3 sequence is 13 residues long. V dropped 1 base and J dropped 2 bases, with 7 bases sitting between them. The CDR3 spells CSVEAGDTDTQYF. In nucleotides, the CDR3 is TGCAGCGTTGAAGCGGGAGACACAGATACGCAGTATTTT.

Only a few counts were recorded for this clone. The chain combines TRBV10-3 with TRBJ2-3; 13 bases are shared with TRBD2. This CDR3 is 16 amino acids long. The V gene end was trimmed by 6 bases and the J gene end by 6 bases; junction bases not matched to a gene: 9. The germline V gene has CDR1 ENHRY and CDR2 SYGVKD. The CDR3 DNA sequence: TGTGCCATCAGAGGACTAGCGGGAGAGGGGTTGGATACGCAGTATTTT. Protein: CAIRGLAGEGLDTQYF.

This clone was recorded a few times. Other DNA sequences of this sample code for an identical CDR3. The genes are TRBV7-2 and TRBJ1-2; 7 bases match TRBD1. The CDR3 contains 13 residues. Trimming at V came to 5 bases and at J to 7 bases, leaving 7 bases not matched to a gene. The germline V gene has CDR1 SGHTA and CDR2 FQGNSA. DNA for the CDR3: TGTGCCAGCAGCCCCGACAGGGTCGGTGGCTACACCTTC. Translated, it gives CASSPDRVGGYTF.

J is TRBJ1-1 and V is TRBV18, with TRBD1 matching over 7 bases. The CDR3 has 13 residues. Germline values: CDR1 KGHSH, CDR2 LQKENI. V lost 6 bases and J lost 8; bases outside the gene matches: 9. The CDR3 nucleotides read TGTGCCAGCTCGCCCGGGACAGTTGGGGAAGCTTTCTTT. Translating it yields CASSPGTVGEAFF.

This chain connects TRBV13 to TRBJ2-5; 8 nucleotides agree with TRBD1. Germline loops: CDR1 PRHDT, CDR2 FYEKMQ (reference sequence). CDR3 length equals 16 residues. V lost 4 bases and J lost 5; bases outside the gene matches: 12. CDR3 bases: TGTGCCAGCAGCTCGGTGGTTGACAGGGGATGGGAGACCCAGTACTTC. Translated: CASSSVVDRGWETQYF.

This clone was counted between two and nine times. This chain uses TRBV10-2 with TRBJ2-7; the match to TRBD2 covers 10 bases. With 1 base clipped from V and 4 bases from J, the junction kept 7 bases outside the gene matches. The CDR3 has 16 residues. In germline, CDR1 is WSHSY, CDR2 SAAADI. CDR3 DNA sequence: TGCGCCAGCAGTGAGTTACAGGGAGCGGGGGGGTACGAGCAGTACTTC. This codes for CASSELQGAGGYEQYF.

This clone has a count of ten or more. The chain employs TRBV18 and TRBJ2-1, with D maybe TRBD2 (6 bases). V was pared by 0 bases and J by 0 bases, with 12 bases between. Germline lookup yields CDR1 KGHSH and CDR2 LQKENI. There are 17 residues in the CDR3. CDR3 sequence (DNA): TGTGCCAGCTCACCACCGGGACTGGGGAGCTCCTACAATGAGCAGTTCTTC. Protein: CASSPPGLGSSYNEQFF.

The chain links TRBV29-1 to TRBJ1-5; D not resolved. CDR1 and CDR2 from the germline V gene are SQVTM and ANQGSEA. The length of the CDR3 is 14 residues. V dropped 7 bases and J dropped 0 bases, with 13 bases sitting between them. The CDR3: CSALSGYSNQPQHF. The CDR3 DNA follows: TGCAGCGCCCTAAGCGGATATAGCAATCAGCCCCAGCATTTT. The full variable domain, rest sourced from reference TRBV29-1 and TRBJ1-5, is SAVISQKPSRDICQRGTSLTIQCQVDSQVTMMFWYRQQPGQSLTLIATANQGSEATYESGFVIDKFPISRPNLTFSTLTVSNMSPEDSSIYLCSALSGYSNQPQHFGDGTRLSIL.

The chain carries TRBV9 and TRBJ2-3; the D gene is possibly TRBD2 (6 bases). V was pared by 3 bases and J by 6 bases, with 20 bases between. The V gene's germline CDR1 is SGDLS and CDR2 YYNGEE. The CDR3 is 16 residues long. The CDR3 sequence: CASSAQSGTRGDTQYF. As DNA, the CDR3 is TGTGCCAGCAGCGCTCAATCCGGGACCCGGGGGGATACGCAGTATTTT.

The chain links TRBV7-2 to TRBJ2-6, with D possibly being TRBD1 (5 bases). The V gene lost 5 bases and the J gene lost 4 bases, with 9 bases spanning the gap. Germline loops: CDR1 SGHTA, CDR2 FQGNSA. The CDR3 extends over 14 amino acids. CDR3: CASSRGSGANVLTF. Written as DNA, the CDR3 is TGTGCCAGCAGCAGGGGTTCCGGGGCCAACGTCCTGACTTTC.

Only a few counts were recorded for this clone. Given a much more abundant clone one base away, this may be a read error. Other DNA sequences from this sample encode an identical CDR3 as well. The chain joins TRBV7-2 to TRBJ1-1; D remains ambiguous. The length of the CDR3 is 12 residues. CDR1 is SGHTA and CDR2 is FQGNSA in the germline V gene. V was pared by 3 bases and J by 4 bases, with 6 bases between. CDR3 amino acids: CASSFMGTEAFF. The CDR3 DNA reads as TGTGCCAGCAGCTTTATGGGCACTGAAGCTTTCTTT.

This clone appeared a few times. The chain employs TRBV7-2 and TRBJ1-1, with a possible D match to TRBD1 (5 bases). The germline CDR1 and CDR2 sequences are SGHTA and FQGNSA. Trimming removed 6 bases at V and 3 bases at J, with 17 bases between. The CDR3 totals 15 residues. CDR3 DNA: TGTGCCAGCAGACGGCTAGCAGGGTTTGACACTGAAGCTTTCTTT. Translated: CASRRLAGFDTEAFF.

The chain couples TRBV7-2 to TRBJ2-6; D remains ambiguous. V was clipped by 2 bases and J by 0 bases, with 5 bases between them. CDR1 and CDR2 (germline): SGHTA, FQGNSA. This CDR3 spans 15 amino acids. CDR3 residues: CASSLSVSGANVLTF. CDR3 bases: TGTGCCAGCAGCTTAAGCGTCTCTGGGGCCAACGTCCTGACTTTC.

This clone was counted between two and nine times. This chain uses TRBV27 with TRBJ2-3; a weak D match, TRBD1 (6 bases). Per the germline V gene, CDR1 is MNHEY and CDR2 is SMNVEV (reference sequence). There are 15 residues in the CDR3. Trimming took off 2 bases at V and 0 bases at J, with 9 bases between the two ends. The CDR3 region has the DNA TGTGCCAGCAGTTTACAGGGGCGAAGCACAGATACGCAGTATTTT. It specifies CASSLQGRSTDTQYF.

This chain's CDR3 is CASSATDALRLFF. CDR3 coding DNA: TGTGCCAGCAGTGCCACGGACGCACTGCGGCTGTTTTTT. The genes are TRBV2 and TRBJ2-2; D not resolved. CDR1 and CDR2 (germline): SNHLY, FYNNEI. This CDR3 is built from 13 residues. Trimming removed 4 bases from V and 13 bases from J, with 16 bases in between.

This clone was counted only a few times. The chain employs TRBV25-1 and TRBJ2-7; 8 nucleotides align to TRBD1. CDR1 is MGHDK and CDR2 is SYGVNS in the germline V gene. J gave up 5 bases and V 2 bases, and 2 bases lay outside the gene matches. The length of the CDR3 is 13 residues. The CDR3 sequence is CASSEAGGDEQYF. The CDR3 coding sequence is TGTGCCAGCAGTGAAGCAGGGGGCGACGAGCAGTACTTC.

This clone occurred many times. V and J are TRBV29-1 and TRBJ1-1, with D perhaps matching TRBD1 (5 bases). The CDR3 runs 11 residues. Trimming removed 4 bases at V and 13 bases at J, with 16 bases between. Germline lookup yields CDR1 SQVTM and CDR2 ANQGSEA. This CDR3 is CSVARDGPVFF. The CDR3 DNA is TGCAGCGTTGCCCGGGACGGCCCTGTTTTCTTT. The full variable domain, with the rest looked up from reference TRBV29-1 and TRBJ1-1, is SAVISQKPSRDICQRGTSLTIQCQVDSQVTMMFWYRQQPGQSLTLIATANQGSEATYESGFVIDKFPISRPNLTFSTLTVSNMSPEDSSIYLCSVARDGPVFFGQGTRLTVV.